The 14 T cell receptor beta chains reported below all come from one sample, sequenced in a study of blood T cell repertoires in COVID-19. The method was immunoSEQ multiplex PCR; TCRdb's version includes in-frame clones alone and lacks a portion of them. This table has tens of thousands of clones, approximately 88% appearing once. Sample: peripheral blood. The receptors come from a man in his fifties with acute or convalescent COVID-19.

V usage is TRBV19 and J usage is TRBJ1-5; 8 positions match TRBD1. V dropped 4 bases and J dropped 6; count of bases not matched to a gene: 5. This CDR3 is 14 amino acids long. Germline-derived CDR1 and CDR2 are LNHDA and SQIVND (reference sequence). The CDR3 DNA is TGTGCCAGTAGTACAGGGGGCCGGGGTCAGCCCCAGCATTTT. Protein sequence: CASSTGGRGQPQHF. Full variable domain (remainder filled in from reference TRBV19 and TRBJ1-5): DGGITQSPKYLFRKEGQNVTLSCEQNLNHDAMYWYRQDPGQGLRLIYYSQIVNDFQKGDIAEGYSVSREKKESFPLTVTSAQKNPTAFYLCASSTGGRGQPQHFGDGTRLSIL.

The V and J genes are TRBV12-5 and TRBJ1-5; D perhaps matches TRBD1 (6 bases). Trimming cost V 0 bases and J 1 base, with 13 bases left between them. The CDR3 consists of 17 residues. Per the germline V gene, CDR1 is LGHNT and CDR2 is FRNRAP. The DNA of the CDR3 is TGTGCTAGTGGTTTGGTAGTTACAGGGAAAAGCAATCAGCCCCAGCATTTT. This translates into CASGLVVTGKSNQPQHF.

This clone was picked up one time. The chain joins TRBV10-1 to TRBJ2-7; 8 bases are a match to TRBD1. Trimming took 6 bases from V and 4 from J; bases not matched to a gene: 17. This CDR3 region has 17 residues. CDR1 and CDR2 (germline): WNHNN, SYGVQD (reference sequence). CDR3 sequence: CASRQGEVCPLLYEQYF. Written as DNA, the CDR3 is TGCGCCAGCAGACAGGGGGAAGTTTGCCCTCTCCTTTACGAGCAGTACTTC.

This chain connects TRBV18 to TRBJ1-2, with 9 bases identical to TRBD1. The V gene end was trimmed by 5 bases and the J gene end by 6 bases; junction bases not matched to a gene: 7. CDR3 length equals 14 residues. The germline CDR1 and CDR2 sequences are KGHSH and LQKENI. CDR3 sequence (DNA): TGTGCCAGCTCATCCGGGACAGGGCTGAATGGCTACACCTTC. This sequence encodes CASSSGTGLNGYTF. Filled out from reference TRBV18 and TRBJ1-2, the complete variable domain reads NAGVMQNPRHLVRRRGQEARLRCSPMKGHSHVYWYRQLPEEGLKFMVYLQKENIIDESGMPKERFSAEFPKEGPSILRIQQVVRGDSAAYFCASSSGTGLNGYTFGSGTRLTVV.

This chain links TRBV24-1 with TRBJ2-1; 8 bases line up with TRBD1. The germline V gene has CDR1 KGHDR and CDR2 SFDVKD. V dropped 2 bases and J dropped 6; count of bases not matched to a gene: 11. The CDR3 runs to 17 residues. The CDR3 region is CATSDSTGGSPGNEQFF. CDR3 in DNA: TGTGCCACCAGTGATTCTACAGGGGGAAGCCCGGGCAATGAGCAGTTCTTC.

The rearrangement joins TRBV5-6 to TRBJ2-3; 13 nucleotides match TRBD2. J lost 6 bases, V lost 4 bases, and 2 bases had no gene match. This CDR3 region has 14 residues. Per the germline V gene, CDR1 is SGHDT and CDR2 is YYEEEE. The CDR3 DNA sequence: TGTGCCAGCAGCCAGGGACTAGCGGGGGATACGCAGTATTTT. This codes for CASSQGLAGDTQYF.

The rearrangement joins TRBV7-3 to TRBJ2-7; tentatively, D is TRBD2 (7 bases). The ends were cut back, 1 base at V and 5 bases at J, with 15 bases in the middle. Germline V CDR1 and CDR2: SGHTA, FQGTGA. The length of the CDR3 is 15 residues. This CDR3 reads CASSLRSRGANEQYF. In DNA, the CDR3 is TGTGCCAGCAGCTTAAGATCCCGGGGGGCCAACGAGCAGTACTTC.

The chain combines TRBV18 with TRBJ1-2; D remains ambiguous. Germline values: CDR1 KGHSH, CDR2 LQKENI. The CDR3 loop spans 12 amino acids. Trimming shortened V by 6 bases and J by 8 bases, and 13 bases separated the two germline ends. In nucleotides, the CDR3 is TGTGCCAGCTCCCCCTCAGATCAAGGCTACACCTTC. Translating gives CASSPSDQGYTF.

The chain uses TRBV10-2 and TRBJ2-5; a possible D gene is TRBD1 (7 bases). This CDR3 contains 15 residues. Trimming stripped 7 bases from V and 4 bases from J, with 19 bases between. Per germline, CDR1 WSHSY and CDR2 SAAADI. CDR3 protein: CASTNRQGGGETQYF. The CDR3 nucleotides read TGCGCCAGCACCAACAGACAGGGAGGCGGAGAGACCCAGTACTTC.

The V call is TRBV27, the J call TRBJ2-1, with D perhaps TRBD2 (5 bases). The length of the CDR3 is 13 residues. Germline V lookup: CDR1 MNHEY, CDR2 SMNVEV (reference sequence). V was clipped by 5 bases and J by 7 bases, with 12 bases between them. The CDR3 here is CASSTLSGNEQFF. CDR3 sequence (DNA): TGTGCCAGCAGTACGCTCTCGGGGAATGAGCAGTTCTTC.

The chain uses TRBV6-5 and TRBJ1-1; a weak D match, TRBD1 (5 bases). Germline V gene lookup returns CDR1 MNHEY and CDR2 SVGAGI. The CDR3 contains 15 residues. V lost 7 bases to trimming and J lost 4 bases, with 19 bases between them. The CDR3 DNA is TGTGCCAGCATGGAGGGGTTCCTTTGGAGCACTGAAGCTTTCTTT. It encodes CASMEGFLWSTEAFF.

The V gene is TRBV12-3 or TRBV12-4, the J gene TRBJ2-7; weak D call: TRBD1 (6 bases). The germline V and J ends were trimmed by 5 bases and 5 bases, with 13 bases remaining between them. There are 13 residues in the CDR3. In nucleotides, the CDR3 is TGTGCCAGCAGTCATATCGGGACACACGAGCAGTACTTC. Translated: CASSHIGTHEQYF.

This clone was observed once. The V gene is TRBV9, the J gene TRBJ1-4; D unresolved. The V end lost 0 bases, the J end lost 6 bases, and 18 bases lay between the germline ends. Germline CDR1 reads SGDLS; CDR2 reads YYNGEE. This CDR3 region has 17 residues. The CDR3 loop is CASSVVSRRRQDEKLFF. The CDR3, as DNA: TGTGCCAGCAGCGTAGTCAGCCGCAGGCGTCAGGATGAAAAACTGTTTTTT.

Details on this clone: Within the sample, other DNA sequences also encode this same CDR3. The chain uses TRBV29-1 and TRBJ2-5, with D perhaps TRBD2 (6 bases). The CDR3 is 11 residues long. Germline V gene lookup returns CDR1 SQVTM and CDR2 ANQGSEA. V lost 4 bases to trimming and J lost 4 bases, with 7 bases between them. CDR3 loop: CSVAGVETQYF. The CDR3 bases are TGCAGCGTTGCGGGGGTAGAGACCCAGTACTTC. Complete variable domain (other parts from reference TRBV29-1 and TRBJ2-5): SAVISQKPSRDICQRGTSLTIQCQVDSQVTMMFWYRQQPGQSLTLIATANQGSEATYESGFVIDKFPISRPNLTFSTLTVSNMSPEDSSIYLCSVAGVETQYFGPGTRLLVL.